Shown below are 6 T cell receptor beta chains from a single sample sequenced in a study of CD8+CD57+ T cells in acquired aplastic anemia. The authors sequenced patients whose flow cytometry had shown CD8+CD57+ cell expansion. Profiling that covered TCR beta VDJ and CDR3 relied on genomic DNA as its template. TCRdb reprocessed the reads via MiXCR and lists one record per CDR3 protein. The sample shows approximately 470,000 distinct CDR3 sequences, under 40% of them seen only once. The sequenced sample consisted of sorted CD4+, CD8+, or CD8+CD57+ T cells (not recorded which) from PBMCs. These TCRs come from a human donor with aplastic anemia.

This clonotype was recorded many times. This sequence joins TRBV25-1 and TRBJ2-3; D is possibly TRBD1 or TRBD2 (5 bases each). Germline-derived CDR1 and CDR2 are MGHDK and SYGVNS. Trimming cost V 2 bases and J 0 bases, with 12 bases left between them. CDR3 length: 16 residues. CDR3 protein: CASSERKGTSTDTQYF. DNA of the CDR3: TGTGCCAGCAGTGAACGAAAAGGGACGAGCACAGATACGCAGTATTTT.

This clonotype has at least ten counts. This rearrangement joins TRBV10-2 to TRBJ2-7; D uncertain. The CDR3 spans 13 residues. Trimming shortened V by 3 bases and J by 4 bases, and 10 bases separated the two germline ends. In germline, CDR1 is WSHSY, CDR2 SAAADI. CDR3 loop: CASSETAKYEQYF. In DNA, the CDR3 is TGCGCCAGCAGTGAAACGGCTAAGTACGAGCAGTACTTC.

The rearrangement uses TRBV6-1 and TRBJ1-2; D not certain. V lost 3 bases to trimming and J lost 1 base, with 3 bases between them. Germline-derived CDR1 and CDR2 are MNHNS and SASEGT. This CDR3 spans 12 amino acids. This CDR3 is CASSDFNYGYTF. CDR3 in DNA: TGTGCCAGCAGTGACTTTAACTATGGCTACACCTTC.

There are many counts of this clonotype. The chain joins TRBV19 to TRBJ1-2, with D tentatively TRBD1 (6 bases). The V gene lost 5 bases and the J gene lost 7 bases, with 23 bases spanning the gap. Germline loops: CDR1 LNHDA, CDR2 SQIVND (reference sequence). This CDR3 region has 16 residues. CDR3 nucleotides: TGTGCCAGTAGTTCTTTAGGGGGGTCTCGGGGGACTGGCTACACCTTC. It is translated as CASSSLGGSRGTGYTF.

V is TRBV25-1 and J is TRBJ1-3; D call uncertain. CDR1 is MGHDK and CDR2 is SYGVNS in the germline V gene. V dropped 6 bases and J dropped 0 bases, with 9 bases sitting between them. This CDR3 comprises 14 residues. CDR3 sequence (DNA): TGTGCCAGCAGCCCATTCTTCTCTGGAAACACCATATATTTT. This codes for CASSPFFSGNTIYF.

The J gene is TRBJ1-1, the V gene TRBV20-1; TRBD1 aligns across 8 bases. Trimming took 6 bases from V and 4 from J; bases not matched to a gene: 13. The germline gives CDR1 DFQATT, CDR2 SNEGSKA (reference sequence). The CDR3 consists of 15 residues. The CDR3, as DNA: TGCAGTGCCAATCGACGGACAGGGAAGAGCACTGAAGCTTTCTTT. The encoded protein is CSANRRTGKSTEAFF.